The 11 T cell receptor beta chains below were found in one sample sequenced in a study of tumor-infiltrating lymphocytes in primary liver carcinoma (dated by TCRdb to 2015 to 2018). Without any cell sorting, total RNA and DNA were extracted together from approximately 22-30 mg of bulk tissue using the AllPrep DNA/RNA mini kit. For sequencing, an Illumina HiSeq 2500 was employed. TCRbeta-specific cDNA was reverse-transcribed from 500 to 550 ng total RNA using a constant-region primer and ProtoScript II reverse transcriptase. Construction of the TCRbeta libraries relied on three nested rounds of multiplex PCR, following a slightly modified ARM-PCR procedure. The first two PCR rounds used multiplex TRBV1-TRBV30 forward primers with a Cbeta reverse primer, each for about 9 cycles. In TCRdb, the public reads were trimmed at Q25 with fastp and aligned with MiXCR, with productive beta chains retained. Each entry is one CDR3 protein sequence, shown with its most common DNA and genes. This sample lists some 110,000 distinct CDR3 sequences; 64% were detected once. The ten most abundant clones make up about 8% of the sample.

Input material: liver tumor tissue from sampling region 3. The sample's cell subset or site label is to be understood as: tumor region T3, left-lateral pole. The receptors come from a woman in her sixties or seventies with primary liver carcinoma and hepatitis B virus infection.

The chain employs TRBV11-2 and TRBJ2-1; D uncertain. CDR3 size: 14 residues. V was clipped by 4 bases and J by 4 bases, with 11 bases between them. Germline assignment: CDR1 SGHAT and CDR2 FQNNGV. The CDR3 DNA sequence: TGTGCCAGCAGCTCCATACCGGGTTACAATGAGCAGTTCTTC. Translated: CASSSIPGYNEQFF.

This clonotype was seen many times. The chain has TRBV5-5 and TRBJ2-1; D is ambiguous. The CDR3 totals 15 residues. Between the trimmed V and J ends, which lost 4 bases and 9 bases, there was a span of 20 bases. Germline V gene sequence: CDR1 SGHKS, CDR2 YYEKEE (reference sequence). The CDR3 loop is CASSSMSEPRIEQFF. Here the CDR3 DNA reads TGTGCCAGCAGCAGCATGAGCGAGCCTCGGATTGAGCAGTTCTTC.

Of note for this clonotype: A read error is likely, as this CDR3 ends without the conserved phenylalanine or tryptophan. It is unclear where the CDR3 begins or ends on the DNA, so no DNA is shown, and the CDR3 is as TCRdb lists it. This chain uses TRBV28 with TRBJ2-3; the table's D call, TRBD2, was not checked against the DNA. CDR1 MDHEN and CDR2 SYDVKM come from the germline V gene. The CDR3 has 15 amino acids, counting both end residues. The CDR3 loop is CASRKAGGAIDTRYS.

This clonotype was seen only a few times. Possible read error: a much larger clone is one base away. The V gene is TRBV6-6, the J gene TRBJ2-7; 8 bases are shared with TRBD2. Germline loops: CDR1 MNHNY, CDR2 SVGAGI (reference sequence). The CDR3 totals 16 residues. The junction had 8 bases not matched to a gene; V was cut back by 2 bases and J by 2 bases. In DNA form, the CDR3 reads TGTGCCAGCAGTTACCCCGGGACTAGTGCCACCTACGAGCAGTACTTC. Translated: CASSYPGTSATYEQYF.

Notes on this clonotype: The conserved phenylalanine or tryptophan is not found at the CDR3 terminus, so this likely reflects a read error. The V call is TRBV11-2, the J call TRBJ2-3; 9 nucleotides agree with TRBD1. The V gene's germline CDR1 is SGHAT and CDR2 FQNNGV. V gave up 4 bases and J gave up 3 bases; unmatched junction bases: 8. CDR3 length: 16 residues. CDR3 sequence reads: CASSSDTGQGTDTQYY. The CDR3 DNA is TGTGCCAGCAGCTCAGATACGGGACAGGGAACAGATACGCAGTATTAT.

Concerning this clonotype itself: A much bigger clone sits one base away, suggesting this may be a read error. The genes are TRBV5-1 and TRBJ2-6; TRBD2 is a possible D gene (6 bases). The length of the CDR3 is 16 residues. Germline V gene sequence: CDR1 SGHRS, CDR2 YFSETQ. CDR3 amino acids: CASSLLPGGGANLLTF. The CDR3 DNA reads as TGCGCCAGCAGCTTGCTTCCCGGGGGTGGGGCCAACCTCCTGACTTTC. The full variable domain, completed using reference TRBV5-1 and TRBJ2-6, is KAGVTQTPRYLIKTRGQQVTLSCSPISGHRSVSWYQQTPGQGLQFLFEYFSETQRNKGNFPGRFSGRQFSNSRSEMNVSTLELGDSALYLCASSLLPGGGANLLTFGAGSRLTVL.

This clonotype occurred many times. One junction end does not reproduce the germline sequence, and a read error may be involved. The rearrangement joins TRBV7-9 to TRBJ1-6; D is undetermined. This CDR3 comprises 12 residues. CDR1 is SEHNR, CDR2 FQNEAQ, per germline (reference sequence). CDR3 DNA sequence: TGTGCCAGCGGCTTCGGGGATTCACCCCTCCACTTT. It encodes CASGFGDSPLHF.

This chain joins TRBV5-1 and TRBJ2-3; no firm D call. Per germline, CDR1 SGHRS and CDR2 YFSETQ. Trimming cost V 4 bases and J 9 bases, with 15 bases left between them. The length of the CDR3 is 13 residues. This CDR3 reads CASSPSVVGTQYF. CDR3 nucleotide sequence: TGCGCCAGCAGCCCCTCAGTCGTTGGAACGCAGTATTTT.

The V and J genes are TRBV7-8 and TRBJ2-1, with D unclear. Germline lookup yields CDR1 SGHVS and CDR2 FQNEAQ. This CDR3 has 14 amino acids. The CDR3 is CVGSLRTELNEQFF. The CDR3 DNA sequence: TGTGTCGGCAGCCTACGGACGGAGCTCAATGAGCAGTTCTTC.

This clonotype appeared a few times. V gene TRBV28 combines with J gene TRBJ1-5; no firm D call. Trimming removed 8 bases at V and 0 bases at J, with 11 bases between. Germline lookup yields CDR1 MDHEN and CDR2 SYDVKM. This CDR3 comprises 14 residues. CDR3 protein: CASAEQYSNQPQHF. As DNA, the CDR3 is TGTGCCAGCGCCGAGCAATATAGCAATCAGCCCCAGCATTTT.

Turning to this clonotype: A clone one base away is much larger, so this may be a read error. Here the CDR3 DNA reads TGTGCCAGCAGCGAAACGAGGGGCACTGAAGCTTTCTTT. It translates to CASSETRGTEAFF. The chain uses TRBV14 and TRBJ1-1; tentative D call: TRBD1 (5 bases). The germline V and J ends were trimmed by 5 bases and 4 bases, with 11 bases remaining between them. The CDR3 loop spans 13 amino acids. The germline V gene encodes CDR1 SGHDN and CDR2 FVKESK.